This T cell receptor (beta chain) appears in the sequencing data of a study of blood T cell repertoires in COVID-19 (dated by TCRdb to 2020 to 2021). With regard to the full study: Collaborator samples came from the United States, Italy and Spain and covered acute and convalescent phases of COVID-19. The material from the prospective study consisted of cDNA or gDNA derived from T cells, B-cell-depleted T cells, or PBMCs. Subjects who had been exposed to COVID-19, were actively infected with it, or had recovered from it provided the deeply sampled blood TCRbeta repertoires that made up the dataset. The repertoires were released in a freely available public database intended as a resource for research on the immune response to SARS-CoV-2. Samples came from the ongoing ImmuneRACE study (first 160 participants) plus 1,254 subjects from 6 global collaborators. Sample metadata almost always included a de-identified subject ID, COVID-19 status, age in years and sex. HLA class I and class II types, where available, came from metadata supplied by the sample provider rather than from assay-based typing.

Summary of the overall study and its limitations: How much clinical and demographic metadata was included differed by source and by participant, and the metadata was provided uncurated.

TCRbeta CDR3 regions were amplified from genomic DNA by means of the immunoSEQ Assay, a bias-controlled multiplex PCR. In the original analysis: The number of nucleated cells in each sample was estimated from the amplification of reference gene primers within the assay. To quantify the absolute abundance of each unique TCRbeta CDR3 rearrangement, sequence reads were collapsed and filtered. For each sample, productive Simpson clonality was calculated as the square root of Simpson's diversity index across productive rearrangements. Entries here come from immuneACCESS through TCRdb and include only in-frame sequences with V and J called. Some clones fail to appear in such tables; in the studies checked, an unresolved V gene covers under half of the shortfall, and the cause of the remainder is unknown. The V and J calls and clone size were taken over from that table, and D and trimming were inferred from the DNA. The sample profile shows fewer than 150,000 clones; about 90% of them were found once. The ten largest clones add up to about 8% of the sample.

This clone came up once. Which antigen it targets is not known. Base-call qualities are not available, and no considerably larger clone is one nucleotide away. Per the germline V gene, LGHNA is the CDR1 and YNFKEQ is the CDR2. The CDR3 goes from the cysteine to the phenylalanine over 14 residues. Left in the record is the CDR3 DNA by itself, 42 bases read in frame from the first base. V has 0 bases trimmed and J has 7 bases trimmed; junction bases matching no gene number 2. Samples from volunteer blood donors who had recovered from COVID-19 were contributed by a second Seattle source. Each collaborating institution followed its own protocols to collect whole blood in K2EDTA tubes. For TCRbeta analysis, collaborators shipped samples as frozen whole blood, isolated PBMCs, or DNA extracted from either of those sample types.

The sequencing input was peripheral blood. The chain is assembled from TRBV4-2 and TRBJ2-7; 11 bases in the junction line up with TRBD2. The TCR comes from a man in his 70s who had recovered from COVID-19. Here is the DNA: TGTGCCAGCAGCCAAGAACTAGCGGGAGAAGAGCAGTACTTC. Translated, this gives CASSQELAGEEQYF.